The sequence of this T cell receptor beta chain was determined in a study of shared clonotypes between healthy human individuals. The protocol was immunoSEQ multiplex PCR, while the TCRdb copy is restricted to in-frame clones and leaves out a portion. The sample yields roughly 2.1 million clones, roughly 91% seen once. A note on this clone: Its antigen is still unknown.

Whole-study results and caveats: Naive subsets typically showed greater estimated richness than memory subsets. Genetic and exposure-history diversity was limited by the few donors. When naive CD4 clonotypes were compared across a few donors, 4% to 6.5% were shared.

Naive CD8 isolation took CD45RO-negative cells positively selected for CCR7 and excluded terminally differentiated effector memory CD45RA+ cells. This clonotype was obtained from a man aged 18 to 29 in good health. Some clones in this sample may be carry-over from other donors' samples. Sequencing was done on a sample of naive CD8+ T cells from PBMCs.

The DNA for the CDR3 is TGTGCCAGCAGCCTATGGCCTAGCACAGATACGCAGTATTTT. This gives the protein CASSLWPSTDTQYF. The chain employs TRBV13 and TRBJ2-3; D remains ambiguous. Germline CDR1 and CDR2: PRHDT and FYEKMQ (reference sequence). This CDR3 has 14 residues. Trimming cost V 5 bases and J 0 bases, with 9 bases left between them. Full variable domain (outside the CDR3, taken from reference TRBV13 and TRBJ2-3): AAGVIQSPRHLIKEKRETATLKCYPIPRHDTVYWYQQGPGQDPQFLISFYEKMQSDKGSIPDRFSAQQFSDYHSELNMSSLELGDSALYFCASSLWPSTDTQYFGPGTRLTVL.